Detailed here is one T cell receptor (beta chain). Its specificity is not known. This sample was included in a study of identical twins. A universal primer site came from template switching; cDNA carried unique molecular identifiers. MiXCR, run by TCRdb on the 5' RACE reads, gives a single entry per CDR3 protein. Found here are some 570,000 distinct CDR3 sequences, about 22% of them singletons; the top ten hold 0.45% to 0.5%. V was cut by 6 bases and J by 7 bases, with 16 bases left in between. The CDR3 totals 14 residues. Study-level findings and limits: Among out-of-frame alpha sequences shared by twins, low generation probability occurred in excess. Twin pairs had excess sharing that was weaker in beta out-of-frame sequences.

These records were also assigned to another study, of yellow fever vaccine responses in identical twins.

The sequence came from a woman under 30 in good health. V is TRBV12-3 or TRBV12-4 and J is TRBJ1-3, with D possibly matching TRBD1 (5 bases). The source material was CD4+ T cells sorted from blood. CDR3 region: CASSSPWGENTIYF. The DNA of the CDR3 is TGTGCCAGCAGCTCCCCGTGGGGGGAGAACACCATATATTTT.